This is a list of T cell receptor beta chains from one sample in a study of blood T cell repertoires in COVID-19. Some clones are missing from TCRdb's copy, which holds only in-frame ones; the method was immunoSEQ multiplex PCR. The sample holds about 260,000 clones, over 75% seen once. What was sequenced was peripheral blood. Every receptor here comes from a human donor in a cohort sampled during active COVID-19. Both conserved end residues are part of each CDR3. Each record gives: D gene, V gene, clone size, J gene, CDR3 protein, CDR3 DNA. A D gene is named only where the DNA matches it firmly. The listing skips clone size in some rows; elsewhere it reads once, few, many or a size class.

>.|TRBV6-2/TRBV6-3|.|TRBJ2-4
CASSYPGVAKNIQYF
TGTGCCAGCAGTTACCCAGGGGTAGCCAAAAACATTCAGTACTTC
>TRBD2|TRBV7-8|once|TRBJ2-1
CASSLVVRGLGGYNEQFF
TGTGCCAGCAGCTTAGTCGTTCGGGGACTAGGCGGTTACAATGAGCAGTTCTTC
>TRBD1|TRBV3-1/TRBV3-2|.|TRBJ1-3
CASSPFGTGGSGNTIYF
TGTGCCAGCAGCCCCTTTGGGACAGGGGGCTCTGGAAACACCATATATTTT
>.|TRBV15|.|TRBJ2-5
CATSRSPSETQYF
TGTGCCACCAGCAGATCCCCTTCGGAGACCCAGTACTTC
>.|TRBV18|.|TRBJ2-5
CASSPLMGPETQYF
TGTGCCAGCTCACCACTTATGGGGCCAGAGACCCAGTACTTC
>TRBD1|TRBV6-5|.|TRBJ1-2
CASTGTGGFYGYTF
TGTGCCAGCACCGGGACAGGGGGTTTCTATGGCTACACCTTC
>.|TRBV18|few|TRBJ1-2
CASSAGTKYGYTF
TGTGCCAGCTCTGCCGGGACAAAGTATGGCTACACCTTC
>.|TRBV7-6|few|TRBJ2-1
CASSLANSNEQFF
TGTGCCAGCAGCTTAGCAAACAGCAATGAGCAGTTCTTC
>.|TRBV2|.|TRBJ2-3
CASSPDRGRTDTQYF
TGTGCCAGCAGTCCAGATAGGGGCAGGACAGATACGCAGTATTTT
>.|TRBV7-9|few|TRBJ2-7
CASSLTAYEQYF
TGTGCCAGCAGCCTGACAGCGTACGAGCAGTACTTC
>.|TRBV21-1|.|TRBJ2-7
CASSTPGSRSYEQYF
TGTGCCAGCAGCACCCCCGGGAGTAGATCCTACGAGCAGTACTTC
>.|TRBV5-1|.|TRBJ1-4
CASTRDTNEKLFF
TGCGCCAGCACGCGGGACACTAATGAAAAACTGTTTTTT
>.|TRBV18|.|TRBJ2-5
CASSPNQGTETQYF
TGTGCCAGCTCACCAAACCAGGGAACAGAGACCCAGTACTTC
>TRBD1|TRBV25-1|.|TRBJ2-7
CASSPRDRGRTASYEQYF
TGTGCCAGCAGTCCCCGGGACAGGGGGCGTACAGCCTCCTACGAGCAGTACTTC
>.|TRBV6-5|.|TRBJ1-5
CASSKQVNQPQHF
TGTGCCAGCAGTAAACAGGTTAATCAGCCCCAGCATTTT
>.|TRBV14|.|TRBJ1-1
CASSEGRVTEAFF
TGTGCCAGCAGCGAGGGAAGGGTCACTGAAGCTTTCTTT
>TRBD1|TRBV5-1|.|TRBJ2-7
CASSLAGTVVYEQYF
TGCGCCAGCAGCTTGGCCGGGACAGTAGTCTACGAGCAGTACTTC
>.|TRBV6-5|few|TRBJ1-2
CATRGPQGNYGYTF
TGTGCCACCCGGGGTCCCCAGGGGAACTATGGCTACACCTTC
>TRBD1|TRBV19|.|TRBJ1-6
CASSSQGYNSPLHF
TGTGCCAGTTCCTCACAGGGGTACAATTCACCCCTCCACTTT
>.|TRBV7-9|.|TRBJ2-1
CASSLSNLRESPNEQFF
TGTGCCAGCAGCTTAAGTAATCTACGAGAGAGCCCTAATGAGCAGTTCTTC
>.|TRBV2|.|TRBJ1-2
CASSGARQPINYGYTF
TGTGCCAGCAGTGGAGCTAGACAGCCCATTAACTATGGCTACACCTTC
>TRBD2|TRBV2|.|TRBJ2-5
CASSLSRTSGGAGGTQYF
TGTGCCAGCAGCCTCAGTAGGACTAGCGGGGGGGCCGGGGGGACCCAGTACTTC
>.|TRBV13|.|TRBJ1-5
CASSSRSGRNSNQPQHF
TGTGCCAGCAGCTCACGTTCGGGGAGAAATAGCAATCAGCCCCAGCATTTT
>.|TRBV3-1/TRBV3-2|.|TRBJ2-7
CASSQLAGQVGGEQYF
TGTGCCAGCAGCCAATTGGCTGGTCAGGTAGGAGGCGAGCAGTACTTC
>.|TRBV6-5|few|TRBJ2-7
CASLRAGSSYEQYF
TGTGCCTCCCTTCGGGCGGGGAGCTCCTACGAGCAGTACTTC
>TRBD1|TRBV6-6|.|TRBJ2-7
CASSPGQTYEQYF
TGTGCCAGCAGTCCGGGACAGACATACGAGCAGTACTTC
>.|TRBV28|once|TRBJ2-7
CASSPGGARNHEQYF
TGTGCCAGCAGCCCGGGGGGCGCAAGGAATCACGAGCAGTACTTC
>.|TRBV7-9|.|TRBJ1-2
CASSLAPAWQGYGYTF
TGTGCCAGCAGCTTAGCTCCTGCTTGGCAGGGCTATGGCTACACCTTC
>.|TRBV6-5|.|TRBJ2-7
CASTPSWGGHYEQYF
TGTGCCAGCACGCCTTCATGGGGAGGCCACTACGAGCAGTACTTC
>.|TRBV6-5|once|TRBJ1-3
CASRPDRYSGNTIYF
TGTGCCAGCAGACCCGACAGATACTCTGGAAACACCATATATTTT
>TRBD1|TRBV11-2|.|TRBJ1-1
CASSPGQGNTEAFF
TGTGCCAGCAGCCCAGGACAGGGGAACACTGAAGCTTTCTTT
>TRBD1|TRBV2|.|TRBJ2-3
CASSERDRGADTQYF
TGTGCCAGCAGTGAAAGGGACAGGGGTGCAGATACGCAGTATTTT
>.|TRBV2|once|TRBJ1-4
CASSDRGGEKLFF
TGTGCCAGCAGTGATAGGGGGGGTGAAAAACTGTTTTTT
>.|TRBV5-1|many|TRBJ2-7
CASSLGTDPKYF
TGCGCCAGCAGCTTGGGGACAGACCCAAAGTACTTC
>.|TRBV2|.|TRBJ1-5
CASSGLEGRRPQHF
TGTGCCAGCAGTGGATTGGAGGGGCGGAGGCCCCAGCATTTT
>TRBD1|TRBV7-9|.|TRBJ1-1
CASSLGQGETEAFF
TGTGCCAGCAGCTTAGGACAGGGGGAAACTGAAGCTTTCTTT
>.|TRBV12-3/TRBV12-4|.|TRBJ2-2
CASSLSSGELFF
TGTGCCAGCAGTTTAAGCTCCGGGGAGCTGTTTTTT